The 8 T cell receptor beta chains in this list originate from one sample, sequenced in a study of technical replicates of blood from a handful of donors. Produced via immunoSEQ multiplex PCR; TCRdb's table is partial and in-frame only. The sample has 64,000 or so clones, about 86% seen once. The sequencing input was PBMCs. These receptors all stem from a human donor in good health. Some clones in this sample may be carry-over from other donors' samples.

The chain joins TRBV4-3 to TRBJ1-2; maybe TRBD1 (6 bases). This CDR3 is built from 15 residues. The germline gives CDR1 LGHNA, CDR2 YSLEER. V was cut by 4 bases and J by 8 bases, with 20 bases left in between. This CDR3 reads CASSPGPGGAEGYTF. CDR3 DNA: TGCGCCAGCAGCCCGGGCCCGGGGGGCGCGGAGGGCTACACCTTC.

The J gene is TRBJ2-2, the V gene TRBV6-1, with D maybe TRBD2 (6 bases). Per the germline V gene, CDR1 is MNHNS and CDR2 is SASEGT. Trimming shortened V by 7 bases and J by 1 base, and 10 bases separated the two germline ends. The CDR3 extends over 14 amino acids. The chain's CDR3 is CASISGVNTGELFF. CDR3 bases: TGTGCCAGCATTTCGGGGGTGAACACCGGGGAGCTGTTTTTT.

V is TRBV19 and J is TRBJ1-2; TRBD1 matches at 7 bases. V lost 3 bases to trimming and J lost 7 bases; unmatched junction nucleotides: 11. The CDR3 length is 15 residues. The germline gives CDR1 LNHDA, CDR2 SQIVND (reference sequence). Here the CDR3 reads CASSIRSTGRGGYTF. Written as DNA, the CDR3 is TGTGCCAGTAGTATTAGGTCGACAGGGCGTGGTGGCTACACCTTC.

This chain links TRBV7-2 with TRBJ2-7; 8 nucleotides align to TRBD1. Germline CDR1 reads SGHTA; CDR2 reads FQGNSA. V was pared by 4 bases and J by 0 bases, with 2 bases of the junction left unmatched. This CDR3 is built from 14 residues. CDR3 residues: CASSSGTGSYEQYF. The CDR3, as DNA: TGTGCCAGCAGCTCAGGGACAGGCTCCTACGAGCAGTACTTC.

CDR3 sequence: CASSLGTLEQYF. The CDR3 DNA sequence: TGTGCCAGCAGCCTCGGGACTCTCGAGCAGTACTTC. The chain is built from TRBV5-6 and TRBJ2-7; weak D call: TRBD2 (6 bases). CDR3 length: 12 residues. V dropped 4 bases and J dropped 6 bases, with 11 bases sitting between them. Germline assignment: CDR1 SGHDT and CDR2 YYEEEE.

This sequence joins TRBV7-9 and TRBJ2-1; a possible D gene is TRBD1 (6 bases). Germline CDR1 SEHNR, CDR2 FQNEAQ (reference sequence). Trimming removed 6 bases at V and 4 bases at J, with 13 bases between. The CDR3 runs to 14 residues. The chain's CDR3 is CASSWGQVYNEQFF. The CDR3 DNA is TGTGCCAGCAGTTGGGGACAAGTTTACAATGAGCAGTTCTTC. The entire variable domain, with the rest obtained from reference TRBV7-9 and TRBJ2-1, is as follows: DTGVSQNPRHKITKRGQNVTFRCDPISEHNRLYWYRQTLGQGPEFLTYFQNEAQLEKSRLLSDRFSAERPKGSFSTLEIQRTEQGDSAMYLCASSWGQVYNEQFFGPGTRLTVL.

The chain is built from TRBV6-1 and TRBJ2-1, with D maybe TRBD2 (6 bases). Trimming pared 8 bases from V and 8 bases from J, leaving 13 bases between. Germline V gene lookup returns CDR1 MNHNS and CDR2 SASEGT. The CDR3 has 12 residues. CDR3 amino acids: CASGRLADEQFF. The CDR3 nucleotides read TGTGCCAGCGGGAGGTTGGCGGATGAGCAGTTCTTC.

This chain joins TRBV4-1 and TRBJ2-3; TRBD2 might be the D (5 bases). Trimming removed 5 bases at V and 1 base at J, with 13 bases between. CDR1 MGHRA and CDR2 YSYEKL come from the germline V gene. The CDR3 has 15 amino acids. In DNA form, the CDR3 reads TGCGCCAGCAGCTATCCGGGGAAGGGCACAGATACGCAGTATTTT. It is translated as CASSYPGKGTDTQYF.